Given below is one T cell receptor beta chain in context. Its specificity is unknown. The data were produced by immunoSEQ multiplex PCR, yet TCRdb's version contains in-frame clones alone and is incomplete. Of 45,000 to 60,000 clones in the sample, about nine tenths were seen once. The data are from a study of OX40 agonist ivuxolimab in advanced cancers. Study context: Given to patients was ivuxolimab, an agonistic anti-OX40 (CD134) antibody. Regarding the study as a whole: Clonal expansion by week 6 occurred in CD4+ and CD8+ blood T cells (at 0.1 to 3.0 mg/kg).

With V trimmed by 3 bases and J by 4 bases, 10 bases remained unmatched. From germline, CDR1 is LGHNT and CDR2 FRNRAP. The CDR3 has 16 amino acids. The V call is TRBV12-5, the J call TRBJ2-7, with 9 positions matching TRBD2. The source material was CD4+ or CD8+ T cells sorted from blood, sampled in a trial of the OX40 agonist ivuxolimab. The TCR was taken from an adult with an advanced solid tumor such as melanoma, head and neck, liver or kidney cancer. The CDR3, as DNA: TGTGCTAGTGGTTTACATTCGCGGGGGGGAACTTACGAGCAGTACTTC. Protein: CASGLHSRGGTYEQYF. Full variable domain (missing parts from reference TRBV12-5 and TRBJ2-7): DARVTQTPRHKVTEMGQEVTMRCQPILGHNTVFWYRQTMMQGLELLAYFRNRAPLDDSGMPKDRFSAEMPDATLATLKIQPSEPRDSAVYFCASGLHSRGGTYEQYFGPGTRLTVT.